The rows below give T cell receptor beta chains drawn from one sample of a study of T cell repertoires in cytomegalovirus infection. One entry per CDR3 protein results from TCRdb running MiXCR on the reads. Among about 300,000 distinct CDR3 sequences listed, roughly 25% were seen once. The sequenced sample was PBMCs. All receptors come from a human donor in good health (CMV status not recorded). Some clones in this sample may be carry-over from other donors' samples. Both conserved end residues are part of each CDR3. D genes are given only for firm matches. Only part of the rows carry a size: once, few, many, or a class if the clone is expanded.

j_gene: TRBJ1-4; d_gene: TRBD1; v_gene: TRBV7-2; len: 15; abundance: many; CDR3nt: TGTGCCAGCAGCTTAAGGACAGGGGTTAATGAAAAACTGTTTTTT; CDR3aa: CASSLRTGVNEKLFF
j_gene: TRBJ1-5; d_gene: NA; v_gene: TRBV7-9; len: 13; abundance: NA; CDR3nt: TGTGCCAGCAGCTTAGCGGGGTTTCAGCCCCAGCATTTT; CDR3aa: CASSLAGFQPQHF
j_gene: TRBJ2-7; d_gene: NA; v_gene: TRBV7-6; len: 13; abundance: many; CDR3nt: TGTGCCAGCAGCTTTGACACCCTCGGCGAGCAGTACTTC; CDR3aa: CASSFDTLGEQYF
j_gene: TRBJ1-6; d_gene: TRBD1; v_gene: TRBV28; len: 17; abundance: few; CDR3nt: TGTGCCAGCAGTTTAATTACAGGGGGGGTTGTGAATTCACCCCTCCACTTT; CDR3aa: CASSLITGGVVNSPLHF
j_gene: TRBJ2-5; d_gene: NA; v_gene: TRBV7-9; len: 15; abundance: many; CDR3nt: TGTGCCAGCAGCTTATTCTCACAGGCCCGGGAGACCCAGTACTTC; CDR3aa: CASSLFSQARETQYF
j_gene: TRBJ2-7; d_gene: TRBD2; v_gene: TRBV6-2/TRBV6-3; len: 16; abundance: few; CDR3nt: TGTGCCAGCAGTTCTCCTGGGACTAGCGGGAGTTACGAGCAGTACTTC; CDR3aa: CASSSPGTSGSYEQYF
j_gene: TRBJ2-1; d_gene: TRBD2; v_gene: TRBV12-5; len: 16; abundance: NA; CDR3nt: TGTGCTAGTGGTCCCGAAAGACTAGCGGGAGGCACTGAGCAGTTCTTC; CDR3aa: CASGPERLAGGTEQFF
j_gene: TRBJ2-3; d_gene: NA; v_gene: TRBV28; len: 16; abundance: NA; CDR3nt: TGTGCCAGCAGTTTGACGGATGGGACATACGACGATACGCAGTATTTT; CDR3aa: CASSLTDGTYDDTQYF
j_gene: TRBJ2-6; d_gene: NA; v_gene: TRBV7-6; len: 17; abundance: NA; CDR3nt: TGTGCCAGCAGCTTAGCTAGAATGGGCACTGGGGCCAACGTCCTGACTTTC; CDR3aa: CASSLARMGTGANVLTF
j_gene: TRBJ2-7; d_gene: NA; v_gene: TRBV7-8; len: 12; abundance: few; CDR3nt: TGTGCCAGCAGCTTAGAGTACTACGAGCAGTACTTC; CDR3aa: CASSLEYYEQYF
j_gene: TRBJ2-7; d_gene: NA; v_gene: TRBV7-2; len: 15; abundance: many; CDR3nt: TGTGCCAGCAGCTTAACCAAGGGGTTCGCCTACGAGCAGTACTTC; CDR3aa: CASSLTKGFAYEQYF
j_gene: TRBJ2-1; d_gene: NA; v_gene: TRBV10-3; len: 16; abundance: NA; CDR3nt: TGTGCCATCAGTGAGGGGAAGGGGGGCACGTACAATGAGCAGTTCTTC; CDR3aa: CAISEGKGGTYNEQFF
j_gene: TRBJ1-5; d_gene: NA; v_gene: TRBV18; len: 13; abundance: once; CDR3nt: TGTGCCAGTTCAACGGACTCCCATCAGCCCCAGCATTTT; CDR3aa: CASSTDSHQPQHF
j_gene: TRBJ1-5; d_gene: TRBD1; v_gene: TRBV7-2; len: 16; abundance: NA; CDR3nt: TGTGCCAGCAGCTTAACAGGGGGAATTGGCAATCAGCCCCAGCATTTT; CDR3aa: CASSLTGGIGNQPQHF
j_gene: TRBJ2-3; d_gene: NA; v_gene: TRBV2; len: 14; abundance: NA; CDR3nt: TGTGCCAGCACCGAACCCCTTTTGCCGGATACGCAGTATTTT; CDR3aa: CASTEPLLPDTQYF
j_gene: TRBJ2-1; d_gene: NA; v_gene: TRBV7-3; len: 13; abundance: few; CDR3nt: TGTGCCAGCAGCCGTGACACTGACAATGAGCAGTTCTTC; CDR3aa: CASSRDTDNEQFF
j_gene: TRBJ2-1; d_gene: NA; v_gene: TRBV11-2; len: 14; abundance: NA; CDR3nt: TGTGCCAGCAGCTCTACCTATTCAGGGTGTGAGCAGTTCTTC; CDR3aa: CASSSTYSGCEQFF
j_gene: TRBJ1-4; d_gene: NA; v_gene: TRBV7-2; len: 13; abundance: few; CDR3nt: TGTGCCAGCTCCTGGGGTACTAATGAAAAACTGTTTTTT; CDR3aa: CASSWGTNEKLFF
j_gene: TRBJ2-2; d_gene: TRBD1; v_gene: TRBV6-2/TRBV6-3; len: 14; abundance: NA; CDR3nt: TGTGCCAGCAGCCTTTTGACAGGGTCCGGGGAGCTGTTTTTT; CDR3aa: CASSLLTGSGELFF
j_gene: TRBJ1-2; d_gene: TRBD1; v_gene: TRBV2; len: 13; abundance: few; CDR3nt: TGTGCCAGCATCCCCGGACAGGAAAGGGGCTACACCTTC; CDR3aa: CASIPGQERGYTF
j_gene: TRBJ2-5; d_gene: TRBD1; v_gene: TRBV20-1; len: 14; abundance: few; CDR3nt: TGCAGTGCTAGACCAACAGACAGGGAAGAGACCCAGTACTTC; CDR3aa: CSARPTDREETQYF
j_gene: TRBJ2-3; d_gene: TRBD1; v_gene: TRBV10-3; len: 15; abundance: many; CDR3nt: TGTGCCATCAACGGCGAGACAGGGGGCGGAATATCGCAGTATTTT; CDR3aa: CAINGETGGGISQYF
j_gene: TRBJ2-7; d_gene: NA; v_gene: TRBV7-2; len: 12; abundance: few; CDR3nt: TGTGCCAGCAGCTTAGTAGCGGACGAGCAGTACTTC; CDR3aa: CASSLVADEQYF
j_gene: TRBJ2-3; d_gene: TRBD1; v_gene: TRBV24-1; len: 16; abundance: NA; CDR3nt: TGTGCCACCAGCAAACTTACAGGGGTTGGCACAGATACGCAGTATTTT; CDR3aa: CATSKLTGVGTDTQYF
j_gene: TRBJ2-3; d_gene: NA; v_gene: TRBV27; len: 17; abundance: many; CDR3nt: TGTGCCAGCAGTGCATCCTGGGCAGGGACGGGAACAGATACGCAGTATTTT; CDR3aa: CASSASWAGTGTDTQYF
j_gene: TRBJ2-7; d_gene: NA; v_gene: TRBV10-3; len: 12; abundance: few; CDR3nt: TGTGCCATCAGTCAAATAGGGGGGGAGCAGTACTTC; CDR3aa: CAISQIGGEQYF
j_gene: TRBJ2-7; d_gene: TRBD2; v_gene: TRBV4-2; len: 18; abundance: NA; CDR3nt: TGTGCCAGCAGCCAAGATCTGCCTAGCGGGGGGATAACCTACGAGCAGTACTTC; CDR3aa: CASSQDLPSGGITYEQYF
j_gene: TRBJ2-7; d_gene: TRBD1; v_gene: TRBV5-1; len: 15; abundance: few; CDR3nt: TGCGCCAGCAGCTCCGCGGGACAGGGATTTAACGAGCAGTACTTC; CDR3aa: CASSSAGQGFNEQYF
j_gene: TRBJ1-4; d_gene: NA; v_gene: TRBV2; len: 16; abundance: many; CDR3nt: TGTGCCAGCAGTGAAGCGCTGGCGCGGGGCGGCGGAAAACTGTTTTTT; CDR3aa: CASSEALARGGGKLFF
j_gene: TRBJ2-3; d_gene: NA; v_gene: TRBV7-2; len: 16; abundance: many; CDR3nt: TGTGCCAGCAGCCCCCCGGGGGGCGGGGGCACAGATACGCAGTATTTT; CDR3aa: CASSPPGGGGTDTQYF
j_gene: TRBJ1-1; d_gene: TRBD1; v_gene: TRBV20-1; len: 14; abundance: many; CDR3nt: TGCAGTGCTCCAGGACAGGGGGCAGGCGCTGAAGCTTTCTTT; CDR3aa: CSAPGQGAGAEAFF
j_gene: TRBJ1-5; d_gene: NA; v_gene: TRBV28; len: 17; abundance: few; CDR3nt: TGTGCCAGCAGTTCATCTGCAGGTTGGACACCTTCGGGGCCCCAGCATTTT; CDR3aa: CASSSSAGWTPSGPQHF
j_gene: TRBJ2-7; d_gene: NA; v_gene: TRBV7-9; len: 13; abundance: NA; CDR3nt: TGTGCCAGCAGCTTAACACCAACCTACGAGCAGTACTTC; CDR3aa: CASSLTPTYEQYF
j_gene: TRBJ2-2; d_gene: NA; v_gene: TRBV7-8; len: 14; abundance: many; CDR3nt: TGTGCCAGCAGCTTCGGCAGGTCCTTCGGGGAGCTGTTTTTT; CDR3aa: CASSFGRSFGELFF
j_gene: TRBJ1-1; d_gene: NA; v_gene: TRBV6-6; len: 11; abundance: few; CDR3nt: TGTGCCAGCAGTTCCAGGGTTGAGGCTTTCTTT; CDR3aa: CASSSRVEAFF
j_gene: TRBJ2-3; d_gene: NA; v_gene: TRBV29-1; len: 13; abundance: few; CDR3nt: TGCAGCGTTTCCTCCGGGACAACAGATACGCAGTATTTT; CDR3aa: CSVSSGTTDTQYF
j_gene: TRBJ2-3; d_gene: NA; v_gene: TRBV6-2/TRBV6-3; len: 15; abundance: few; CDR3nt: TGTGCCAGCAGTCAGGACCAACGTAGCACAGATACGCAGTATTTT; CDR3aa: CASSQDQRSTDTQYF
j_gene: TRBJ2-7; d_gene: TRBD1; v_gene: TRBV7-9; len: 15; abundance: NA; CDR3nt: TGTGCCAGCAGCCTCTCCGGGACAGGGCTCAACGAGCAGTACTTC; CDR3aa: CASSLSGTGLNEQYF
j_gene: TRBJ2-2; d_gene: NA; v_gene: TRBV28; len: 16; abundance: NA; CDR3nt: TGTGCCAGCCTTGGTACGGGACCGCCAGTGGTCGGGGAGCTGTTTTTT; CDR3aa: CASLGTGPPVVGELFF
j_gene: TRBJ2-4; d_gene: NA; v_gene: TRBV7-2; len: 16; abundance: many; CDR3nt: TGTGCCAGCAGCTGGGGAGGGGGCGCGGGCAAAAACATTCAGTACTTC; CDR3aa: CASSWGGGAGKNIQYF
j_gene: TRBJ1-5; d_gene: NA; v_gene: TRBV28; len: 16; abundance: few; CDR3nt: TGTGCCAGCAGACCCCCTGGTTGGGGTCTCAATCAGCCCCAGCATTTT; CDR3aa: CASRPPGWGLNQPQHF
j_gene: TRBJ2-7; d_gene: TRBD2; v_gene: TRBV20-1; len: 15; abundance: NA; CDR3nt: TGCAGTGCTAGAGGTCGCGGGAGGTTTAGGTACGAGCAGTACTTC; CDR3aa: CSARGRGRFRYEQYF
j_gene: TRBJ2-7; d_gene: TRBD1; v_gene: TRBV6-5; len: 17; abundance: NA; CDR3nt: TGTGCCAGCACCCGGGACAGGCTAAGCTTAGCCACCTACGAGCAGTACTTC; CDR3aa: CASTRDRLSLATYEQYF
j_gene: TRBJ2-3; d_gene: TRBD2; v_gene: TRBV27; len: 15; abundance: many; CDR3nt: TGTGCCAGCGTTCGGAGACTAGCGGGAGTAGATACGCAGTATTTT; CDR3aa: CASVRRLAGVDTQYF
j_gene: TRBJ2-3; d_gene: TRBD2; v_gene: TRBV7-2; len: 16; abundance: NA; CDR3nt: TGTGCCAGCAGCTTGAGCGGGATCGGTAACACAGATACGCAGTATTTT; CDR3aa: CASSLSGIGNTDTQYF